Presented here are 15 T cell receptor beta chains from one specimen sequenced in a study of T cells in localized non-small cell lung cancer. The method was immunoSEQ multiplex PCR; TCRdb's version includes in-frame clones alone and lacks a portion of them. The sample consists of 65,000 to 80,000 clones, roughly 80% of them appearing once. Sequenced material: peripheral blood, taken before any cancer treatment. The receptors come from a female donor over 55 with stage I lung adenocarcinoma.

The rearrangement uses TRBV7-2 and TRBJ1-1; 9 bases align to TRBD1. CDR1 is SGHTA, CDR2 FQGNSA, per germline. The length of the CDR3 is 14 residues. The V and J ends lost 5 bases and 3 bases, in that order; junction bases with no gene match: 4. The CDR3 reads CASSGDRDDTEAFF. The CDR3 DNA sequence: TGTGCCAGCAGCGGGGACAGGGATGACACTGAAGCTTTCTTT.

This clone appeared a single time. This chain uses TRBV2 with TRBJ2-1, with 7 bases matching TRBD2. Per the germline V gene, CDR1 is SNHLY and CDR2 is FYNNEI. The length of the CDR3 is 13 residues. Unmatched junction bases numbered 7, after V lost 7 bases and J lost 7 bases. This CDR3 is CASTLLAPNEQFF. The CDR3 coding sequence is TGTGCCAGCACCTTACTAGCGCCGAATGAGCAGTTCTTC.

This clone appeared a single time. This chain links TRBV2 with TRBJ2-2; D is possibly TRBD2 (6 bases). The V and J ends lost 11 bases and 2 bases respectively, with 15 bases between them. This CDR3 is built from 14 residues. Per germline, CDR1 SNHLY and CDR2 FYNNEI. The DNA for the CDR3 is TGTGCCTCAGCCCGGGAGCGAAACACCGGGGAGCTGTTTTTT. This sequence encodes CASARERNTGELFF.

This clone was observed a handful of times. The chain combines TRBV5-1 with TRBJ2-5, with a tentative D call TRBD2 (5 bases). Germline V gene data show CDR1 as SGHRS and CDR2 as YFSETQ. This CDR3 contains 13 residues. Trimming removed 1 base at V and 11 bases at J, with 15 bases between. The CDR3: CASSLLDQRTQYF. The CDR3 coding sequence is TGCGCCAGCAGCTTGCTTGACCAGCGGACTCAGTACTTC.

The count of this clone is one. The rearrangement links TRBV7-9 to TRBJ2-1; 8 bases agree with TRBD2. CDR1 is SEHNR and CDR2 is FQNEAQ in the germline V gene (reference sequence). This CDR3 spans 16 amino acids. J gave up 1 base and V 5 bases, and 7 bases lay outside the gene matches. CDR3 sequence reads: CASSPHIAGSYNEQFF. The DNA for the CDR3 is TGTGCCAGCAGCCCTCATATAGCGGGATCCTACAATGAGCAGTTCTTC.

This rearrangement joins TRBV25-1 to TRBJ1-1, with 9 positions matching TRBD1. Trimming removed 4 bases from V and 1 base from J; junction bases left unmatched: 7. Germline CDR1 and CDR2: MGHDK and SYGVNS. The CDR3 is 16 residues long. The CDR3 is CASSAGTGWANTEAFF. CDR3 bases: TGTGCCAGCAGTGCCGGGACAGGGTGGGCGAACACTGAAGCTTTCTTT.

CDR3 amino acids: CASSAGASGRVQETQYF. The DNA of the CDR3 is TGCGCCAGCAGCGCGGGGGCTAGCGGGAGGGTCCAAGAGACCCAGTACTTC. The chain uses TRBV5-1 and TRBJ2-5; TRBD2 aligns across 12 bases. The J segment lost 1 base and the V segment lost 4 bases, leaving 8 bases of the junction unmatched. The CDR3 has 17 residues. Germline assignment: CDR1 SGHRS and CDR2 YFSETQ.

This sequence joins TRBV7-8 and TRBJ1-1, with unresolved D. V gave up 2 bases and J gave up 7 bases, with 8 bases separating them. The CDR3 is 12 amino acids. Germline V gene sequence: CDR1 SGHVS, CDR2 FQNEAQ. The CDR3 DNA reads TGTGCCAGCAGCTTAAATTCAGGTGAAGCTTTCTTT. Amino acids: CASSLNSGEAFF. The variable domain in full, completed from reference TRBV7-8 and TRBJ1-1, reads GAGVSQSPRYKVAKRGQDVALRCDPISGHVSLFWYQQALGQGPEFLTYFQNEAQLDKSGLPSDRFFAERPEGSVSTLKIQRTQQEDSAVYLCASSLNSGEAFFGQGTRLTVV.

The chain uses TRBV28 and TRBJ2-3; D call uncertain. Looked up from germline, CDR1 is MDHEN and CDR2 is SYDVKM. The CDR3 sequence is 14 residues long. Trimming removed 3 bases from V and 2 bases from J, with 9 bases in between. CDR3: CASSLMGNTDTQYF. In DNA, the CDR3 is TGTGCCAGCAGTTTGATGGGGAACACAGATACGCAGTATTTT.

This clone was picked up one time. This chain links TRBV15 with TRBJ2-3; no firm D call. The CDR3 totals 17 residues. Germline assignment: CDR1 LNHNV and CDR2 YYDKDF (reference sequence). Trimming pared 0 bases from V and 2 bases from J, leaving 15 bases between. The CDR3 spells CATSRDVIGVSTDTQYF. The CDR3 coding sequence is TGTGCCACCAGCAGAGATGTTATTGGGGTCTCCACAGATACGCAGTATTTT.

In nucleotides, the CDR3 is TGCGCCAGCAGCTCCGGTACGCCGGGACAGCCCCAGGGGACTGAAGCTTTCTTT. Its translation: CASSSGTPGQPQGTEAFF. J is TRBJ1-1 and V is TRBV5-1, with 7 bases fitting TRBD1. The CDR3 has 18 residues. Germline CDR1 SGHRS, CDR2 YFSETQ. The J segment lost 5 bases and the V segment lost 3 bases, leaving 19 bases of the junction unmatched.

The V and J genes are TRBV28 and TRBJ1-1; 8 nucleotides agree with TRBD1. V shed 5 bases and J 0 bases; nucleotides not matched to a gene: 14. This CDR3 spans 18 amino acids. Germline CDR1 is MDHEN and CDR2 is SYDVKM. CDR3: CASSPPGVQGAMNTEAFF. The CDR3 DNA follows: TGTGCCAGCAGTCCCCCTGGAGTCCAGGGGGCCATGAACACTGAAGCTTTCTTT.

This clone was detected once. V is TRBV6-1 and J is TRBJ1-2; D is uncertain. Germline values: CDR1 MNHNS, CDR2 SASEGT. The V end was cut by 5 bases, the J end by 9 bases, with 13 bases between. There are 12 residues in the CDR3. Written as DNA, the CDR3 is TGTGCCAGCAGTCCCCGGGAGGGCAGCTACACCTTC. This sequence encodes CASSPREGSYTF.

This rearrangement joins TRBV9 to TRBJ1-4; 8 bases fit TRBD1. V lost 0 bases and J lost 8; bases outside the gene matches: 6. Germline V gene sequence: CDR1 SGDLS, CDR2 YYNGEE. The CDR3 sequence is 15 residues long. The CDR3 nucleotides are TGTGCCAGCAGCGTAGGGGCAGGGGGCGAGGAAAAACTGTTTTTT. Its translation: CASSVGAGGEEKLFF.

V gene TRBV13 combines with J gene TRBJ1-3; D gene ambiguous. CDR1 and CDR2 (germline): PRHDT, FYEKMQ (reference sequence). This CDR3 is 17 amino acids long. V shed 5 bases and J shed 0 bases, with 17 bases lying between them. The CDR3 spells CASSPTAAAFSGNTIYF. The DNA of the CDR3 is TGTGCCAGCAGCCCAACCGCGGCCGCTTTCTCTGGAAACACCATATATTTT.